The entry that follows covers one T cell receptor (beta chain) sequence. This record comes from a study of monozygotic twins with inflammatory bowel disease. CDR1 and CDR2 (germline): MNHNS, SASEGT. This CDR3 is 16 amino acids long. T cells were not sorted, and total RNA was isolated straight from whole blood. TCRdb reprocessed the 5' RACE reads and keeps a single row for each CDR3 protein, giving no DNA. Here the sample table reports roughly 200,000 distinct CDR3 sequences. The sequenced material came from blood. The sequence was obtained from a human donor with ulcerative colitis or Crohn's disease, or a healthy co-twin of an affected twin (not recorded which). V is TRBV6-1 and J is TRBJ2-5; no DNA is available, so the TRBD2 call from TCRdb remains unchecked. CDR3 region: CASSESRGGAGETQYF.